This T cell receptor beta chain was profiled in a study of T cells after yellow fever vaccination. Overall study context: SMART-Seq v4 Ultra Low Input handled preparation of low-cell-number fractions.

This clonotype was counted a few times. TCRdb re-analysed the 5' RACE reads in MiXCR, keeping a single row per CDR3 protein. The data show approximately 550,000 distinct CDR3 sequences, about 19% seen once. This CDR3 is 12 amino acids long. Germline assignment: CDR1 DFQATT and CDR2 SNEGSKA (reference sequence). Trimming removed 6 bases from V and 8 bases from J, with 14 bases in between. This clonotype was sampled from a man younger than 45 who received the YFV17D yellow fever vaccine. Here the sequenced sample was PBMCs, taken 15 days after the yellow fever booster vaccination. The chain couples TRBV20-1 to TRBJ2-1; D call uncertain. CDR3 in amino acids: CSAALHPDEQFF. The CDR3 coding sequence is TGCAGTGCAGCCCTACATCCCGATGAGCAGTTCTTC.